Each of the 3 T cell receptor beta chains below was sequenced from the same sample in a study of spatial heterogeneity in lung cancer. This sample's time point: sample taken at primary tumor resection. Without sorting, whole RNA was sequenced from tumor, nontumor lung or frozen PBMC. TCRdb analysed the 5' RACE reads with MiXCR anew, one entry per CDR3 protein. The sample has fewer than 15,000 distinct CDR3 sequences; about 15% are singletons. Material: PBMCs, obtained at surgery. These receptors originate from a male donor with early-stage non-small cell lung cancer.

This clonotype was counted between two and nine times. V gene TRBV7-9 combines with J gene TRBJ2-1; 11 bases map to TRBD2. The ends lost 0 bases at V and 5 bases at J; junction bases unmatched: 3. This CDR3 is 16 amino acids long. Germline V gene lookup returns CDR1 SEHNR and CDR2 FQNEAQ (reference sequence). In nucleotides, the CDR3 is TGTGCCAGCAGCTTAGCGACTAGCGGGGAGCACAATGAGCAGTTCTTC. Translating it yields CASSLATSGEHNEQFF.

This clonotype was seen many times. The chain employs TRBV6-1 and TRBJ1-1, with 7 bases identical to TRBD1. V gave up 3 bases and J gave up 3 bases; unmatched junction bases: 4. This CDR3 has 14 residues. The V gene's germline CDR1 is MNHNS and CDR2 SASEGT. CDR3 region: CASSDNRGYTEAFF. CDR3 sequence (DNA): TGTGCCAGCAGTGATAACAGGGGTTACACTGAAGCTTTCTTT.

The chain links TRBV7-9 to TRBJ2-7, with unresolved D. The CDR3 is made up of 18 amino acids. The V and J ends lost 4 bases and 0 bases respectively, with 22 bases between them. Germline V lookup: CDR1 SEHNR, CDR2 FQNEAQ (reference sequence). The CDR3 DNA is TGTGCCAGCAGCTCACCAACCCCACAGCGTGCGAGCTCCTACGAGCAGTACTTC. Protein sequence: CASSSPTPQRASSYEQYF.